This is a list of T cell receptor beta chains from one sample in a study of cytomegalovirus exposure and HLA in healthy donors. The repertoire was sequenced with immunoSEQ multiplex PCR; TCRdb's copy has only in-frame clones and lacks some. Of about 160,000 clones in the sample, approximately 80% were seen once. The sequencing sample was made of PBMCs. These receptors were taken from a man between 18 and 29 years old in good health and CMV-seropositive. The CDR3 runs from the conserved cysteine through the conserved F or W. The D gene is left open where the match is weak. Rows give clone size only sometimes, using once, few, many, or a class for an expanded clone.

V,J,size,D,DNA,CDR3
TRBV9,TRBJ2-2,few,-,TGTGCCAGCAGCCCCAGAGCAGGGAACACCGGGGAGCTGTTTTTT,CASSPRAGNTGELFF
TRBV7-9,TRBJ2-3,-,-,TGTGCCAGCAGCTTAAAGGGGGGGGGCACAGATACGCAGTATTTT,CASSLKGGGTDTQYF
TRBV29-1,TRBJ1-5,-,-,TGCAGCGTTGGAGTTAGCAATCAGCCCCAGCATTTT,CSVGVSNQPQHF
TRBV10-3,TRBJ1-2,-,-,TGTGCCATCAACTCGGACAAGGGCTATGGCTACACCTTC,CAINSDKGYGYTF
TRBV6-5,TRBJ1-1,-,TRBD1,TGTGCCAGCAGTTACGGGGACAGCCACACTGAAGCTTTCTTT,CASSYGDSHTEAFF
TRBV27,TRBJ1-6,-,-,TGTGCCAGCAGTTTAGCAGGGTTAGATTCACCCCTCCACTTT,CASSLAGLDSPLHF
TRBV15,TRBJ2-5,few,TRBD2,TGTGCCACCAGCAGAGGGACACTGGGAGGGGAGACCCAGTACTTC,CATSRGTLGGETQYF
TRBV19,TRBJ1-1,-,TRBD1,TGTGCCAGTGACCCCTTCGGGACAGGGCCGGTGTTAAGGACTGAAGCTTTCTTT,CASDPFGTGPVLRTEAFF
TRBV10-3,TRBJ2-3,-,-,TGTGCCATCAGAAATTATTCGACTGGGGCTTTCACAGATACGCAGTATTTT,CAIRNYSTGAFTDTQYF
TRBV30,TRBJ2-5,-,-,TGTGCCTGGAGTCCCGGGGAAACCCAGTACTTC,CAWSPGETQYF
TRBV6-5,TRBJ2-2,-,TRBD2,TGTGCCAGCAGACAGGGACTAGCGGGAGCCGGGGAGCTGTTTTTT,CASRQGLAGAGELFF
TRBV5-1,TRBJ2-7,-,-,TGCGCCAGCAGCTTGTCTCAGGTCGGAGGGCAGTACTTC,CASSLSQVGGQYF
TRBV6-5,TRBJ2-7,-,-,TGTGCCAGCAGTTACTCGAAGAGGAGCTCCTACGAGCAGTACTTC,CASSYSKRSSYEQYF
TRBV10-3,TRBJ1-5,once,TRBD1,TGTGCCATCAGCCCCAGGGGGCCGCGGGACCAGCCCCAGCATTTT,CAISPRGPRDQPQHF
TRBV4-2,TRBJ1-2,-,-,TGTGCCAGCAGCCAAGTTCCGGCGGACTATGGCTACACCTTC,CASSQVPADYGYTF
TRBV6-5,TRBJ1-2,-,-,TGTGCCAGCAGTTACTCTACGACAGGAGCAGTCTATGGCTACACCTTC,CASSYSTTGAVYGYTF
TRBV7-2,TRBJ2-5,-,-,TGTGCCAGCAGTCGTACCGTCACAGCTCAAGAGACCCAGTACTTC,CASSRTVTAQETQYF
TRBV9,TRBJ2-3,-,TRBD2,TGTGCCAGCAGCGAAGGACTAGCGGGAGAAGATACGCAGTATTTT,CASSEGLAGEDTQYF
TRBV10-2,TRBJ2-1,-,TRBD2,TGCGCCAGCGACCAGCGGGAGAGCTCCTACAATGAGCAGTTCTTC,CASDQRESSYNEQFF
TRBV6-5,TRBJ1-2,-,TRBD1,TGTGCCAGCAGTTACTCCCGGACAGGGGGTGGCTACACCTTC,CASSYSRTGGGYTF
TRBV6-5,TRBJ2-3,-,TRBD2,TGTGCCAGCAGTTACTCCGGGACTAGCGGGGCAGATACGCAGTATTTT,CASSYSGTSGADTQYF
TRBV19,TRBJ1-5,-,-,TGTGCCAGTACCATAGGAGGGGAAGGTCAGCCCCAGCATTTT,CASTIGGEGQPQHF
TRBV19,TRBJ1-1,-,TRBD1,TGTGCCGCCTCCGGGACAGTGAACACTGAAGCTTTCTTT,CAASGTVNTEAFF
TRBV2,TRBJ2-2,-,-,TGCGCCAGCCACAGGGACACCGGGGAGCTGTTTTTT,CASHRDTGELFF
TRBV6-1,TRBJ1-1,-,-,TGTGCCAGCAGTGACTTTGGTGGGGAGGTAATGAACACTGAAGCTTTCTTT,CASSDFGGEVMNTEAFF
TRBV5-1,TRBJ1-1,-,-,TGCGCCAGCAGCTTGGCTGTTAGGAACACTGAAGCTTTCTTT,CASSLAVRNTEAFF
TRBV7-9,TRBJ2-7,-,-,TGTTCCAGCAGCTCCCCGGGTCTAGGGCGGGACGAGCAGTACTTC,CSSSSPGLGRDEQYF